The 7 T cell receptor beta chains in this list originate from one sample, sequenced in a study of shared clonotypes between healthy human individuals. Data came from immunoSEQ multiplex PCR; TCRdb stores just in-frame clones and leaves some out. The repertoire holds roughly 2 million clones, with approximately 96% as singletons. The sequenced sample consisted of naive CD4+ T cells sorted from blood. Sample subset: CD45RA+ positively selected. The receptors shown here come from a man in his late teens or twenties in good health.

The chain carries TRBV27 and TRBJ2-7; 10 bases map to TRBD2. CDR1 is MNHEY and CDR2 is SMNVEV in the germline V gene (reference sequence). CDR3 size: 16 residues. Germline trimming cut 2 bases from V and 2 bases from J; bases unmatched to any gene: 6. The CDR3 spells CASSLTGLAVPYEQYF. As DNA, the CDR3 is TGTGCCAGCAGTTTAACCGGACTAGCGGTCCCCTACGAGCAGTACTTC.

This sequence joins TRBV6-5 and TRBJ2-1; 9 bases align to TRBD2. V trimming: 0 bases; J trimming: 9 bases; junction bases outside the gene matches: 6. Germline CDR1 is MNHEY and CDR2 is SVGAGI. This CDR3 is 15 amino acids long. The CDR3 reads CASSYSSGLAIEQFF. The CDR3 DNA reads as TGTGCCAGCAGTTACTCCAGCGGACTAGCGATTGAGCAGTTCTTC.

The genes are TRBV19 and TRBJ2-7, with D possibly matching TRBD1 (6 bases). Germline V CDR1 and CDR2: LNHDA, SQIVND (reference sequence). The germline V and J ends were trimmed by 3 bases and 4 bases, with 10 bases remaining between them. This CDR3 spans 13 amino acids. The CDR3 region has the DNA TGTGCCAGTAGTATGGGCAGGGGTTACGAGCAGTACTTC. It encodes CASSMGRGYEQYF.

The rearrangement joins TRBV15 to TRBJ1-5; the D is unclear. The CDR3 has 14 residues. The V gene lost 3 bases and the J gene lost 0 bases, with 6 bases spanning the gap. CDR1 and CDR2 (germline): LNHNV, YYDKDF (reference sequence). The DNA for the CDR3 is TGTGCCACCAGCAGTCAGATTAGCAATCAGCCCCAGCATTTT. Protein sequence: CATSSQISNQPQHF.

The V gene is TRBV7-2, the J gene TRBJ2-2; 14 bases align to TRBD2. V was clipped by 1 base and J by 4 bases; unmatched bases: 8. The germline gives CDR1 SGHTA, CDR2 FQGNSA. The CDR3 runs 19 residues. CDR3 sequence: CASSLVGLAGGSGTGELFF. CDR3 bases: TGTGCCAGCAGCTTAGTAGGACTAGCGGGAGGTTCGGGCACCGGGGAGCTGTTTTTT.

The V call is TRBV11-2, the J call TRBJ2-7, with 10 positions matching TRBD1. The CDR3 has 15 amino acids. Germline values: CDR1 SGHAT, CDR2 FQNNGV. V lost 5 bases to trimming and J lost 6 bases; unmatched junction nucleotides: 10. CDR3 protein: CASSPRQGAFGEQYF. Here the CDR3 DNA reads TGTGCCAGCAGCCCCCGACAGGGGGCCTTCGGCGAGCAGTACTTC.

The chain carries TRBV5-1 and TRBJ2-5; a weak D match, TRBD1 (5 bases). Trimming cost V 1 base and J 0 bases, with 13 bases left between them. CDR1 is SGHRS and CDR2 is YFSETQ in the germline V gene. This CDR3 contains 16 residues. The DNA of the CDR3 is TGCGCCAGCAGCTTGCAGGGCTTTGGGTACCAAGAGACCCAGTACTTC. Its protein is CASSLQGFGYQETQYF.